A selection of T cell receptor beta chains follows, all from one sample in a study of identical twins. TCRdb reanalysed the 5' RACE reads using MiXCR and keeps one entry per CDR3 protein. The sample gives some 900,000 distinct CDR3 sequences, 9% to 15% of which show up once; about 1.6% is in the top ten. These sequences were also reported in another study, on yellow fever vaccine responses in identical twins.

The sequencing input was PBMCs. Receptors originate from a woman between 18 and 30 years old in good health. Each CDR3 is given with its conserved first and last residue. The D gene is left open where the match is weak. Expanded clones get a size class; other rows say once, few or many, or leave the size out.

TRBJ2-7 | - | TRBV7-9 | - | 17 | TGTGCCAGCAGCCCGCTTCGGGGCGGAAATGGTACCTACGAGCAGTACTTC | CASSPLRGGNGTYEQYF
TRBJ2-7 | few | TRBV12-3/TRBV12-4 | - | 12 | TGTGCCAGCAGTCAAGAGTTTGCCGAGCAGTACTTC | CASSQEFAEQYF
TRBJ2-3 | few | TRBV27 | TRBD2 | 15 | TGTGCCAGCAGTGGAAGCGGGAGTTGGGGAGATACGCAGTATTTT | CASSGSGSWGDTQYF
TRBJ2-1 | few | TRBV12-3/TRBV12-4 | - | 14 | TGTGCCAGCAGCCAATCAGGGAAGGGCAATGAGCAGTTCTTC | CASSQSGKGNEQFF
TRBJ1-1 | many | TRBV3-1 | - | 15 | TGTGCCAGCAGCCAAGCGCCGCCAGAAAACACTGAAGCTTTCTTT | CASSQAPPENTEAFF
TRBJ2-3 | few | TRBV7-8 | - | 14 | TGTGCCAGCAGCTTAGCGGGGGCACCATATACGCAGTATTTT | CASSLAGAPYTQYF
TRBJ1-1 | - | TRBV6-5 | - | 15 | TGTGCCAGCAGTTACTCAGTTAGAATGGACACTGAAGCTTTCTTT | CASSYSVRMDTEAFF
TRBJ2-5 | - | TRBV7-2 | TRBD2 | 16 | TGTGCCAGCAGCTTGGCGTGGCTAGCGGGAGTGGAGACCCAGTACTTC | CASSLAWLAGVETQYF
TRBJ2-7 | many | TRBV19 | - | 12 | TGTGCCAGTAGCCACCAGGGTGGGGAGCAGTACTTC | CASSHQGGEQYF
TRBJ2-2 | - | TRBV2 | - | 15 | TGTGCCAGCAGTGAATCCAGAGCGAACACCGGGGAGCTGTTTTTT | CASSESRANTGELFF
TRBJ1-1 | few | TRBV4-1 | TRBD1 | 14 | TGCGCCAGCAGGACCCCCGGGACAGGGGTTGAAGCTTTCTTT | CASRTPGTGVEAFF
TRBJ2-7 | few | TRBV3-1 | TRBD2 | 17 | TGTGCCAGCAGCCCCCCCCCTGGGAGGGAGGGCTTCTACGAGCAGTACTTC | CASSPPPGREGFYEQYF
TRBJ2-5 | - | TRBV10-3 | - | 15 | TGTGCCATCAGCAGAAATGGGGGGGCCGGAGAGACCCAGTACTTC | CAISRNGGAGETQYF
TRBJ1-2 | few | TRBV29-1 | TRBD1 | 12 | TGCAGCGTTGTAGACAGGGAGTATGGCTACACCTTC | CSVVDREYGYTF
TRBJ2-1 | few | TRBV5-1 | - | 13 | TGCGCCAGCAGCTTAGGGGGGCTTTATGAGCAGTTCTTC | CASSLGGLYEQFF
TRBJ2-1 | few | TRBV20-1 | - | 12 | TGCAGTGCTTCAGGACAGTACAATGAGCAGTTCTTC | CSASGQYNEQFF